The clone carrying this T cell receptor beta chain was detected only a few times. Original handling: By means of reference gene primer amplification, nucleated cell counts were estimated. The repertoire was sequenced with immunoSEQ multiplex PCR; TCRdb's copy has only in-frame clones and lacks some. The D gene and trimming were derived from the DNA, and the V and J assignments and clone size from that table. The sample yields fewer than 650,000 clones, approximately 88% seen once. The sample originates from a study of blood T cell repertoires in COVID-19. Study details: Material from acute and convalescent COVID-19 was sourced from the United States, Italy and Spain.

Seattle patients were enrolled during active infection and followed longitudinally. This CDR3 has 14 amino acids. From germline, CDR1 is LGHDT and CDR2 YNNKEL (reference sequence). V was shortened by 6 bases and J by 3 bases, with 14 bases between the two germline ends. The sequence came from a woman between 50 and 59 years old with COVID-19, enrolled during active disease. Sequenced input: peripheral blood. The chain joins TRBV3-1 (or the pseudogene TRBV3-2) to TRBJ1-1; D gene ambiguous. The CDR3 loop reads CASSLRREDTEAFF. In nucleotides, the CDR3 is TGTGCCAGCAGTCTAAGACGGGAGGACACTGAAGCTTTCTTT.